These 16 T cell receptor beta chains were sequenced from one sample in a study of OX40 agonist ivuxolimab in advanced cancers. TCRdb's table, derived via immunoSEQ multiplex PCR, lists solely in-frame clones and lacks some. The repertoire holds approximately 14,000 clones, 80% seen once, with 25% to 35% in the top ten. The sample in question was CD4+ or CD8+ T cells sorted from blood, obtained in a trial of the OX40 agonist ivuxolimab. The receptors were gathered from an adult with an advanced solid tumor such as melanoma, head and neck, liver or kidney cancer.

J is TRBJ1-4 and V is TRBV18; no firm D call. The CDR3 runs 15 residues. V lost 0 bases and J 3 bases, leaving 8 bases between the germline ends. Germline CDR1 KGHSH, CDR2 LQKENI. Here the CDR3 reads CASSPPSGPNEKLFF. CDR3 coding DNA: TGTGCCAGCTCACCACCGAGCGGACCTAATGAAAAACTGTTTTTT. Supplemented by reference TRBV18 and TRBJ1-4, the full variable domain reads NAGVMQNPRHLVRRRGQEARLRCSPMKGHSHVYWYRQLPEEGLKFMVYLQKENIIDESGMPKERFSAEFPKEGPSILRIQQVVRGDSAAYFCASSPPSGPNEKLFFGSGTQLSVL.

J is TRBJ2-7 and V is TRBV10-2, with unresolved D. The CDR3 is made up of 13 amino acids. CDR1 is WSHSY and CDR2 is SAAADI in the germline V gene. V lost 2 bases and J 2 bases, leaving 7 bases between the germline ends. The DNA for the CDR3 is TGCGCCAGCAGTGAGCAGGCTACCTACGAGCAGTACTTC. Its protein product is CASSEQATYEQYF.

This clone was seen more than once but under ten times. The chain joins TRBV19 to TRBJ2-3, with no clear D. In germline, CDR1 is LNHDA, CDR2 SQIVND (reference sequence). V was cut by 4 bases and J by 7 bases, with 18 bases left in between. The CDR3 extends over 15 amino acids. DNA of the CDR3: TGTGCCAGTAGTAACCTCTTTGAAGCGACCTATACGCAGTATTTT. Its protein is CASSNLFEATYTQYF.

CDR3 sequence (DNA): TGTGCCAGCAGTTTATCTAGCATCCCAGGGGCCTACAATGAGCAGTTCTTC. This translates into CASSLSSIPGAYNEQFF. The genes are TRBV28 and TRBJ2-1, with D tentatively TRBD1 (6 bases). Germline V lookup: CDR1 MDHEN, CDR2 SYDVKM. The CDR3 contains 17 residues. V lost 1 base to trimming and J lost 2 bases, with 15 bases between them.

V gene TRBV4-2 combines with J gene TRBJ2-1, with 7 bases fitting TRBD2. Germline CDR1 and CDR2: LGHNA and YNFKEQ. Trimming cost V 4 bases and J 4 bases; bases outside gene matches: 7. This CDR3 region has 15 residues. CDR3 nucleotides: TGTGCCAGCAGCCCAAGGGAGGGGTCTTACAATGAGCAGTTCTTC. Encoded protein: CASSPREGSYNEQFF.

The rearrangement links TRBV18 to TRBJ2-3; TRBD2 matches 11 bases. This CDR3 is built from 13 residues. From germline, CDR1 is KGHSH and CDR2 LQKENI. V dropped 4 bases and J dropped 13; count of bases not matched to a gene: 7. Here the CDR3 reads CASSRPGLAVEYF. CDR3 coding DNA: TGTGCCAGCTCACGTCCGGGACTAGCGGTTGAGTATTTT.

V and J are TRBV28 and TRBJ2-4, with D possibly being TRBD2 (6 bases). V was clipped by 5 bases and J by 6 bases, with 8 bases between them. CDR1 and CDR2 (germline): MDHEN, SYDVKM. The CDR3 has 12 amino acids. CDR3 DNA: TGTGCCAGCAGTCCCGGGGGAAACATTCAGTACTTC. Protein sequence: CASSPGGNIQYF. Complete variable domain (other parts from reference TRBV28 and TRBJ2-4): DVKVTQSSRYLVKRTGEKVFLECVQDMDHENMFWYRQDPGLGLRLIYFSYDVKMKEKGDIPEGYSVSREKKERFSLILESASTNQTSMYLCASSPGGNIQYFGAGTRLSVL.

The rearrangement uses TRBV6-5 and TRBJ2-2, with D maybe TRBD1 (6 bases). V gave up 1 base and J gave up 4 bases, with 13 bases separating them. From germline, CDR1 is MNHEY and CDR2 SVGAGI. This CDR3 has 16 amino acids. The CDR3 sequence: CASSYFIPDSTGELFF. DNA for the CDR3: TGTGCCAGCAGTTACTTTATCCCGGACAGCACCGGGGAGCTGTTTTTT.

The genes are TRBV5-4 and TRBJ2-7; TRBD2 matches 9 bases. After removal of 0 bases from V and 2 bases from J, the junction contained 9 bases not matched to a gene. Germline V gives CDR1 SGHNT, CDR2 YYREEE (reference sequence). The CDR3 runs 17 residues. The CDR3 is CASSLASGTPPAYEQYF. Written as DNA, the CDR3 is TGTGCCAGCAGCTTGGCTAGCGGGACGCCGCCGGCCTACGAGCAGTACTTC. Complete variable domain (other parts from reference TRBV5-4 and TRBJ2-7): ETGVTQSPTHLIKTRGQQVTLRCSSQSGHNTVSWYQQALGQGPQFIFQYYREEENGRGNFPPRFSGLQFPNYSSELNVNALELDDSALYLCASSLASGTPPAYEQYFGPGTRLTVT.

The rearrangement uses TRBV11-1 and TRBJ2-5; TRBD2 agrees at 8 bases. CDR3 size: 15 residues. V lost 5 bases and J lost 1; bases outside the gene matches: 6. Looked up from germline, CDR1 is SGHAT and CDR2 is FQDESV (reference sequence). The CDR3 region has the DNA TGTGCCAGCAGCCAGGAAGGACTAGCCCAAGAGACCCAGTACTTC. It specifies CASSQEGLAQETQYF.

The chain recombines TRBV7-9 with TRBJ2-1; possibly TRBD2 for D (5 bases). The CDR3 is 17 residues long. Germline V CDR1 and CDR2: SEHNR, FQNEAQ (reference sequence). V was pared by 5 bases and J by 5 bases, with 22 bases between. The CDR3: CASSPMPHRRADNEQFF. The DNA of the CDR3 is TGTGCCAGCAGCCCCATGCCACACCGACGAGCGGACAATGAGCAGTTCTTC.

The chain is built from TRBV29-1 and TRBJ1-2, with 8 bases matching TRBD1. This CDR3 has 13 residues. Germline CDR1 reads SQVTM; CDR2 reads ANQGSEA. V trimming: 0 bases; J trimming: 4 bases; junction bases outside the gene matches: 1. In nucleotides, the CDR3 is TGCAGCGTTGAAGAGGACAGGGTCTATGGCTACACCTTC. Translating gives CSVEEDRVYGYTF. The whole variable domain, remainder taken from reference TRBV29-1 and TRBJ1-2, is SAVISQKPSRDICQRGTSLTIQCQVDSQVTMMFWYRQQPGQSLTLIATANQGSEATYESGFVIDKFPISRPNLTFSTLTVSNMSPEDSSIYLCSVEEDRVYGYTFGSGTRLTVV.

The V and J genes are TRBV9 and TRBJ2-7; possible D gene TRBD1, 5 bases. This CDR3 has 15 amino acids. Trimming left V 3 bases short and J 2 bases short, with 15 bases between. Germline lookup yields CDR1 SGDLS and CDR2 YYNGEE. The DNA of the CDR3 is TGTGCCAGCAGCGCAGGGTCCCCGGAGACCTACGAGCAGTACTTC. It specifies CASSAGSPETYEQYF.

This clone has a single count. This rearrangement joins TRBV6-5 to TRBJ2-1, with D perhaps TRBD1 (5 bases). V was shortened by 4 bases and J by 6 bases, with 13 bases between the two germline ends. The CDR3 has 14 residues. The germline V gene encodes CDR1 MNHEY and CDR2 SVGAGI. The CDR3: CASSSAGRGNEQFF. In DNA, the CDR3 is TGTGCCAGCAGTTCGGCAGGGCGAGGCAATGAGCAGTTCTTC.

The rearrangement links TRBV9 to TRBJ2-2, with a possible D match to TRBD1 (5 bases). Trimming pared 2 bases from V and 6 bases from J, leaving 11 bases between. This CDR3 comprises 14 residues. Germline CDR1 is SGDLS and CDR2 is YYNGEE. This CDR3 is CASSVRLGAGELFF. The CDR3 DNA is TGTGCCAGCAGCGTTCGGCTAGGGGCCGGGGAGCTGTTTTTT. The full variable domain, with the rest looked up from reference TRBV9 and TRBJ2-2, is DSGVTQTPKHLITATGQRVTLRCSPRSGDLSVYWYQQSLDQGLQFLIQYYNGEERAKGNILERFSAQQFPDLHSELNLSSLELGDSALYFCASSVRLGAGELFFGEGSRLTVL.

The rearrangement uses TRBV29-1 and TRBJ1-1, with D perhaps TRBD1 (6 bases). CDR3 length: 17 amino acids. V was clipped by 7 bases and J by 3 bases, with 27 bases between them. Germline V gene sequence: CDR1 SQVTM, CDR2 ANQGSEA. CDR3 residues: CSGRGEWPEKEYTEAFF. CDR3 DNA sequence: TGCAGCGGTAGGGGGGAGTGGCCCGAAAAGGAGTACACTGAAGCTTTCTTT.